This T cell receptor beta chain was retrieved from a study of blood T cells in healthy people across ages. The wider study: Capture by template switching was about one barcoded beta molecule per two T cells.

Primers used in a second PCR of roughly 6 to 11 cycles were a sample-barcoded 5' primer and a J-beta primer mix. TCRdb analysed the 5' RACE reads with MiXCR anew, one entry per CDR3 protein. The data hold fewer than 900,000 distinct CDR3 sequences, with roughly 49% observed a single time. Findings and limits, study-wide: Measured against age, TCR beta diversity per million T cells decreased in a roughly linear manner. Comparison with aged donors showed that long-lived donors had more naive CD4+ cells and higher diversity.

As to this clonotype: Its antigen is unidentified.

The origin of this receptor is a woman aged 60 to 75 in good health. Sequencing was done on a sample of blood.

CDR3 bases: TGTGCCAGCAGTTACTATATCACAGGGCGCAATGAGCAGTTCTTC. Translated: CASSYYITGRNEQFF. The V gene is TRBV6-6, the J gene TRBJ2-1; possibly TRBD1 for D (6 bases). The V gene's germline CDR1 is MNHNY and CDR2 SVGAGI (reference sequence). This CDR3 comprises 15 residues. With 1 base removed from V and 6 bases from J, the gap between germline ends came to 13 bases.